This is a list of T cell receptor beta chains from one sample in a study of T cells after yellow fever vaccination. TCRdb reanalysed the 5' RACE reads using MiXCR and keeps one entry per CDR3 protein. The repertoire consists of a few hundred thousand distinct CDR3 sequences, with 3.6% occurring once and the leading ten covering about a quarter. The material was PBMCs, obtained on the day of the yellow fever booster vaccination. The receptor set was obtained from a man in his late teens or twenties who received the YFV17D yellow fever vaccine. Both conserved end residues are part of each CDR3. D genes are given only for firm matches. Not all rows give a size; the values are once, few, many and, for expanded clones, a class.

abundance: many
j_gene: TRBJ2-7
d_gene: .
v_gene: TRBV7-2
len: 12
CDR3nt: TGTGCCAGCTCCAGTCGGGTCGGGGAGCAGTACTTC
CDR3aa: CASSSRVGEQYF

abundance: many
j_gene: TRBJ2-4
d_gene: .
v_gene: TRBV20-1
len: 13
CDR3nt: TGCAGTGCTAGATCCGAAGCCAAAAACATTCAGTACTTC
CDR3aa: CSARSEAKNIQYF

abundance: many
j_gene: TRBJ2-5
d_gene: .
v_gene: TRBV4-2
len: 14
CDR3nt: TGTGCCAGCAGCCAAGGTTTTCGGGATGCGACCCAGTACTTC
CDR3aa: CASSQGFRDATQYF

abundance: few
j_gene: TRBJ2-3
d_gene: TRBD2
v_gene: TRBV20-1
len: 13
CDR3nt: TGCAGTGCTCTAGCGGGGGGGCGGGATACGCAGTATTTT
CDR3aa: CSALAGGRDTQYF

abundance: many
j_gene: TRBJ1-1
d_gene: .
v_gene: TRBV29-1
len: 13
CDR3nt: TGCAGCGTTGAACGGGGGCGGAACACTGAAGCTTTCTTT
CDR3aa: CSVERGRNTEAFF

abundance: many
j_gene: TRBJ1-4
d_gene: .
v_gene: TRBV7-2
len: 14
CDR3nt: TGTGCCAGCAGCCCGCGGACCGTGGTTGAAAAACTGTTTTTT
CDR3aa: CASSPRTVVEKLFF

abundance: .
j_gene: TRBJ2-1
d_gene: TRBD2
v_gene: TRBV4-2
len: 17
CDR3nt: TGTGCCAGCAGCCAAGGCCATAGCGGGGGCCCGTACAATGAGCAGTTCTTC
CDR3aa: CASSQGHSGGPYNEQFF

abundance: many
j_gene: TRBJ2-3
d_gene: TRBD1
v_gene: TRBV12-3/TRBV12-4
len: 15
CDR3nt: TGTGCCAGCAGTCCGGGGACAGTTCTCCCAGATACGCAGTATTTT
CDR3aa: CASSPGTVLPDTQYF

abundance: .
j_gene: TRBJ1-6
d_gene: .
v_gene: TRBV6-5
len: 15
CDR3nt: TGTGCCAGCAGTCCCTGGGGAGGGAGTAATTCACCCCTCCACTTT
CDR3aa: CASSPWGGSNSPLHF

abundance: .
j_gene: TRBJ1-4
d_gene: .
v_gene: TRBV12-3/TRBV12-4
len: 14
CDR3nt: TGTGCCAGCAGCCCCGGGACCTTTGGGGAAAAACTGTTTTTT
CDR3aa: CASSPGTFGEKLFF

abundance: .
j_gene: TRBJ2-7
d_gene: .
v_gene: TRBV30
len: 14
CDR3nt: TGTGCCTGGAGTGTACAACCGGGGGCCTACGAGCAGTACTTC
CDR3aa: CAWSVQPGAYEQYF

abundance: few
j_gene: TRBJ1-4
d_gene: TRBD1
v_gene: TRBV5-1
len: 14
CDR3nt: TGCGCCAGCAGCACGGGACAGGGAAATGAAAAACTGTTTTTT
CDR3aa: CASSTGQGNEKLFF

abundance: many
j_gene: TRBJ2-5
d_gene: TRBD1
v_gene: TRBV18
len: 12
CDR3nt: TGTGCCAGCTCCCAGGACAGGGGACCCCAGTACTTC
CDR3aa: CASSQDRGPQYF

abundance: few
j_gene: TRBJ2-2
d_gene: TRBD1
v_gene: TRBV15
len: 16
CDR3nt: TGTGCCACCAGCTTAGACAGGGGTCCGAACACCGGGGAGCTGTTTTTT
CDR3aa: CATSLDRGPNTGELFF

abundance: many
j_gene: TRBJ2-1
d_gene: .
v_gene: TRBV5-5
len: 17
CDR3nt: TGTGCCAGCAGCTTGTTCGGGCTTAATTCCGAAGGCGATGAGCAGTTCTTC
CDR3aa: CASSLFGLNSEGDEQFF

abundance: few
j_gene: TRBJ1-2
d_gene: TRBD1
v_gene: TRBV7-2
len: 18
CDR3nt: TGTGCCAGCAGCCCGACAATTATTAGACAGGGAGCTAACTATGGCTACACCTTC
CDR3aa: CASSPTIIRQGANYGYTF

abundance: few
j_gene: TRBJ2-5
d_gene: .
v_gene: TRBV12-3/TRBV12-4
len: 14
CDR3nt: TGTGCCAGCAGTTTGGAGGGGGCCGAAGAGACCCAGTACTTC
CDR3aa: CASSLEGAEETQYF

abundance: few
j_gene: TRBJ2-1
d_gene: TRBD1
v_gene: TRBV5-1
len: 16
CDR3nt: TGCGCCAGCAGCTGGGGACAGGGATTGGCCTACAATGAGCAGTTCTTC
CDR3aa: CASSWGQGLAYNEQFF

abundance: many
j_gene: TRBJ2-1
d_gene: TRBD2
v_gene: TRBV5-1
len: 16
CDR3nt: TGCGCCAGCAGCTCGGGGACTAGCGGGGGGTACAATGAGCAGTTCTTC
CDR3aa: CASSSGTSGGYNEQFF

abundance: many
j_gene: TRBJ2-3
d_gene: TRBD2
v_gene: TRBV7-7
len: 12
CDR3nt: TGTGCCAGCAGCCCGGGGGGTTATACGCAGTATTTT
CDR3aa: CASSPGGYTQYF

abundance: few
j_gene: TRBJ2-1
d_gene: .
v_gene: TRBV7-9
len: 13
CDR3nt: TGTGCCAGCAGTTGGTTGGGGGCTGATGAGCAGTTCTTC
CDR3aa: CASSWLGADEQFF

abundance: many
j_gene: TRBJ1-5
d_gene: .
v_gene: TRBV4-1
len: 15
CDR3nt: TGCGCCAGCAGCCAAAGTCCCAGGGAGAATCAGCCCCAGCATTTT
CDR3aa: CASSQSPRENQPQHF

abundance: .
j_gene: TRBJ1-1
d_gene: .
v_gene: TRBV28
len: 13
CDR3nt: TGTGCCAGCAGTTTAATTGACCCCGGGGGAGCTTTCTTT
CDR3aa: CASSLIDPGGAFF

abundance: many
j_gene: TRBJ2-1
d_gene: TRBD1
v_gene: TRBV7-2
len: 16
CDR3nt: TGTGCCAGCAGCTCCCGGACAGGGGGGAAGTACAATGAGCAGTTCTTC
CDR3aa: CASSSRTGGKYNEQFF

abundance: few
j_gene: TRBJ1-6
d_gene: .
v_gene: TRBV12-3/TRBV12-4
len: 19
CDR3nt: TGTGCCAGCAGTTTAGCGCTGGGCGTTTCCACACCGGGGAATTCACCCCTCCACTTT
CDR3aa: CASSLALGVSTPGNSPLHF

abundance: many
j_gene: TRBJ2-5
d_gene: TRBD2
v_gene: TRBV24-1
len: 18
CDR3nt: TGTGCCACCAGTGATGGGGCCAGCGGGGGGACACTGGTGGAGACCCAGTACTTC
CDR3aa: CATSDGASGGTLVETQYF

abundance: .
j_gene: TRBJ1-1
d_gene: .
v_gene: TRBV9
len: 12
CDR3nt: TGTGCCAGCAGCGCGGTCGAAACTGAAGCTTTCTTT
CDR3aa: CASSAVETEAFF

abundance: many
j_gene: TRBJ2-1
d_gene: TRBD2
v_gene: TRBV4-1
len: 15
CDR3nt: TGCGCCAGCAGCACCCTAGCGGGGGGAAACAATGAGCAGTTCTTC
CDR3aa: CASSTLAGGNNEQFF

abundance: .
j_gene: TRBJ2-1
d_gene: TRBD1
v_gene: TRBV13
len: 16
CDR3nt: TGTGCCAGCAGCACCCGGACAGGGGTGGGGTACAATGAGCAGTTCTTC
CDR3aa: CASSTRTGVGYNEQFF

abundance: .
j_gene: TRBJ2-5
d_gene: .
v_gene: TRBV11-2
len: 14
CDR3nt: TGTGCCAGCAGCGCGGGACAGCTTCAAGAGACCCAGTACTTC
CDR3aa: CASSAGQLQETQYF

abundance: few
j_gene: TRBJ2-5
d_gene: .
v_gene: TRBV29-1
len: 14
CDR3nt: TGCAGCGTTGAGTTGGTGGGGGTACAAGAGACCCAGTACTTC
CDR3aa: CSVELVGVQETQYF

abundance: .
j_gene: TRBJ1-5
d_gene: TRBD1
v_gene: TRBV12-3/TRBV12-4
len: 15
CDR3nt: TGTGCCAGCAGTCTGCGCAGGGGGTTACATCAGCCCCAGCATTTT
CDR3aa: CASSLRRGLHQPQHF

abundance: many
j_gene: TRBJ2-5
d_gene: .
v_gene: TRBV11-2
len: 13
CDR3nt: TGTGCCAGCAGCTTCGGAGGGAAAGAGACCCAGTACTTC
CDR3aa: CASSFGGKETQYF

abundance: .
j_gene: TRBJ2-7
d_gene: .
v_gene: TRBV4-2
len: 14
CDR3nt: TGTGCCAGCAGCCATGCCGACATCCCCTACGAGCAGTACTTC
CDR3aa: CASSHADIPYEQYF

abundance: .
j_gene: TRBJ2-7
d_gene: .
v_gene: TRBV20-1
len: 13
CDR3nt: TGCAGTGCTACTTCCCGAACTGGCTACGAGCAGTACTTC
CDR3aa: CSATSRTGYEQYF

abundance: .
j_gene: TRBJ2-4
d_gene: .
v_gene: TRBV28
len: 14
CDR3nt: TGTGCCAGCAGTTCGCCGGGACAGCGGGACATTCAGTACTTC
CDR3aa: CASSSPGQRDIQYF

abundance: many
j_gene: TRBJ2-3
d_gene: TRBD1
v_gene: TRBV5-1
len: 17
CDR3nt: TGCGCCAGCAGCTTGGTGGGGACAGGGGACTACACAGATACGCAGTATTTT
CDR3aa: CASSLVGTGDYTDTQYF

abundance: many
j_gene: TRBJ2-5
d_gene: TRBD2
v_gene: TRBV15
len: 16
CDR3nt: TGTGCCACCAGCAGAGATCTAGCGGGGGGGCCCGAGACCCAGTACTTC
CDR3aa: CATSRDLAGGPETQYF

abundance: many
j_gene: TRBJ2-7
d_gene: .
v_gene: TRBV11-3
len: 13
CDR3nt: TGTGCCAGCAGTAAGGCTGTCCAGAGGGAGCAGTACTTC
CDR3aa: CASSKAVQREQYF

abundance: many
j_gene: TRBJ2-2
d_gene: .
v_gene: TRBV12-3/TRBV12-4
len: 15
CDR3nt: TGTGCCAGCAGTCTCTCTAGCGCCAACACCGGGGAGCTGTTTTTT
CDR3aa: CASSLSSANTGELFF

abundance: many
j_gene: TRBJ2-5
d_gene: TRBD2
v_gene: TRBV5-1
len: 14
CDR3nt: TGCGCCAGCAGCTCGAGACTAGCGGATGAGACCCAGTACTTC
CDR3aa: CASSSRLADETQYF

abundance: many
j_gene: TRBJ1-1
d_gene: .
v_gene: TRBV12-3/TRBV12-4
len: 15
CDR3nt: TGTGCCAGCAGTTTATTTGGAAGTATGAACACTGAAGCTTTCTTT
CDR3aa: CASSLFGSMNTEAFF

abundance: few
j_gene: TRBJ2-5
d_gene: TRBD1
v_gene: TRBV20-1
len: 14
CDR3nt: TGCAGTGCTCTCCGGGACAGGAGACAAGAGACCCAGTACTTC
CDR3aa: CSALRDRRQETQYF

abundance: few
j_gene: TRBJ1-2
d_gene: TRBD1
v_gene: TRBV7-2
len: 15
CDR3nt: TGTGCCAGCAGCAAGGGACAGGGGGGGTCCTATGGCTACACCTTC
CDR3aa: CASSKGQGGSYGYTF

abundance: .
j_gene: TRBJ1-1
d_gene: .
v_gene: TRBV6-5
len: 13
CDR3nt: TGTGCCAGCGGCGAGGTTGTGTGGGGGGGGGCTTTCTTT
CDR3aa: CASGEVVWGGAFF